This T cell receptor beta chain was profiled in a study of shared clonotypes between healthy human individuals. The CDR3 spans 14 residues. V was trimmed by 0 bases and J by 4 bases, leaving 13 bases between them. In germline, CDR1 is SQVTM, CDR2 ANQGSEA. The assay was carried out at the deep level. Researchers divided each subset's genomic DNA evenly across several immunoSEQ plates. In the original workflow: Junction-only immunoSEQ data arrived without quality scores, meaning filtering differed. Sequenced by immunoSEQ multiplex PCR; TCRdb stores in-frame clones only, minus some. D and trimming were read from the DNA, whereas the V and J calls and clone size are those reported in that table. The table shows hundreds of thousands of clones, with about nine tenths occurring only once. What CD8 memory combined were CD45RO+ cells and CCR7-negative CD45RA+ TemRA cells.

The gene calls are TRBV29-1 and TRBJ2-7; no clear D. The clonotype originates from a man younger than 35 in good health. The sequencing sample was made of memory CD8+ T cells sorted from blood. Subset defined: CD45RO+ cells pooled with CCR7-negative TemRA cells. The CDR3 region has the DNA TGCAGCGTTGAAGAACAGTTTGGAGTGTACGAGCAGTACTTC. Residues: CSVEEQFGVYEQYF.